The sequence of this T cell receptor beta chain was determined in a study of blood T cell repertoires in COVID-19. Study overall: Sources were T cells, B-cell-depleted T cells, or PBMCs; the material itself was cDNA or gDNA.

In regard to this clone: The limits of the CDR3 on the DNA are not certain, so only TCRdb's listed CDR3 is given.

Study processing details: Reference gene primer amplification gave nucleated cell count estimates. The table came from immunoSEQ multiplex PCR; TCRdb's copy has only in-frame clones and leaves some out. V and J calls and clone size are as listed in that table; D and trimming were resolved from the DNA. The sample has under 90,000 clones, around nine tenths seen once; the top ten hold around 7%. The CDR3 has 18 residues if both end residues are counted. V is TRBV1 and J is TRBJ1-2; TRBD1 is taken as the D call from the table, unchecked against the DNA. TRBV1 is marked as a pseudogene. The sequencing input was peripheral blood. This receptor was obtained from a man between 40 and 49 years old with COVID-19, enrolled during active disease. The CDR3 is CTSSQVAVGARPIYGYTF.